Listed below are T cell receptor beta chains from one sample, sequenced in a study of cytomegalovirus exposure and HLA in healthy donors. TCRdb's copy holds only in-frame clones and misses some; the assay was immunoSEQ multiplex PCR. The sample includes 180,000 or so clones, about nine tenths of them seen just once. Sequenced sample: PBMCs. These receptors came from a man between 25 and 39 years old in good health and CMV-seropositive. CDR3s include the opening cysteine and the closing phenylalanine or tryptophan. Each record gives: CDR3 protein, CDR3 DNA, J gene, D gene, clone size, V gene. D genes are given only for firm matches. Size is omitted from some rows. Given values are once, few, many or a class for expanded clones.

CDR3aa: CATKRGVLASSYEQYF; CDR3nt: TGTGCCACGAAGCGGGGGGTCTTGGCTAGCTCCTACGAGCAGTACTTC; j_gene: TRBJ2-7; d_gene: TRBD2; abundance: .; v_gene: TRBV27
CDR3aa: CASSSGLAARNEQFF; CDR3nt: TGTGCCAGCAGCTCCGGACTAGCGGCCCGTAATGAGCAGTTCTTC; j_gene: TRBJ2-1; d_gene: TRBD2; abundance: .; v_gene: TRBV7-3
CDR3aa: CASSVAYSDRVNSPLHF; CDR3nt: TGTGCCAGCAGCGTAGCTTATAGTGACAGGGTCAATTCACCCCTCCACTTT; j_gene: TRBJ1-6; d_gene: TRBD1; abundance: .; v_gene: TRBV9
CDR3aa: CASSLLGGRGYTF; CDR3nt: TGTGCCAGCAGCTTACTGGGCGGACGGGGCTACACCTTC; j_gene: TRBJ1-2; d_gene: .; abundance: .; v_gene: TRBV7-6
CDR3aa: CASTASNYGYTF; CDR3nt: TGTGCCAGCACGGCATCTAACTATGGCTACACCTTC; j_gene: TRBJ1-2; d_gene: .; abundance: .; v_gene: TRBV6-6
CDR3aa: CASSYEGGYTF; CDR3nt: TGTGCCAGCAGTTACGAGGGTGGCTACACCTTC; j_gene: TRBJ1-2; d_gene: .; abundance: few; v_gene: TRBV6-5
CDR3aa: CASSLEGANTEAFF; CDR3nt: TGTGCCAGCAGCTTAGAAGGAGCCAACACTGAAGCTTTCTTT; j_gene: TRBJ1-1; d_gene: .; abundance: .; v_gene: TRBV7-9
CDR3aa: CASSLSSPSNEQFF; CDR3nt: TGCGCCAGCAGCTTATCTAGCCCTTCGAATGAGCAGTTCTTC; j_gene: TRBJ2-1; d_gene: .; abundance: .; v_gene: TRBV5-1
CDR3aa: CASSFNPAQETQYF; CDR3nt: TGCGCCAGCAGCTTTAACCCGGCCCAAGAGACCCAGTACTTC; j_gene: TRBJ2-5; d_gene: .; abundance: .; v_gene: TRBV5-1
CDR3aa: CASSYSYPGQAYEQYF; CDR3nt: TGTGCCAGCAGTTACTCGTATCCGGGACAGGCCTACGAGCAGTACTTC; j_gene: TRBJ2-7; d_gene: TRBD1; abundance: once; v_gene: TRBV6-5
CDR3aa: CASSPGDRTYEQYF; CDR3nt: TGTGCCAGCAGCCCGGGCGACAGGACCTACGAGCAGTACTTC; j_gene: TRBJ2-7; d_gene: .; abundance: .; v_gene: TRBV7-2
CDR3aa: CASSLGPLTGGLYEQYF; CDR3nt: TGTGCCAGCAGCTTAGGTCCATTGACAGGGGGATTGTACGAGCAGTACTTC; j_gene: TRBJ2-7; d_gene: TRBD1; abundance: .; v_gene: TRBV5-6
CDR3aa: CAWLGSYEQYF; CDR3nt: TGTGCCTGGCTCGGTTCCTACGAGCAGTACTTC; j_gene: TRBJ2-7; d_gene: .; abundance: .; v_gene: TRBV30
CDR3aa: CASSQGLSNTYEQYF; CDR3nt: TGTGCCAGCAGTCAGGGGCTTTCGAACACCTACGAGCAGTACTTC; j_gene: TRBJ2-7; d_gene: .; abundance: .; v_gene: TRBV5-5
CDR3aa: CASSLRSGEQFF; CDR3nt: TGTGCCAGCAGTTTACGATCGGGCGAGCAGTTCTTC; j_gene: TRBJ2-1; d_gene: .; abundance: .; v_gene: TRBV27
CDR3aa: CASSVGSYGYTF; CDR3nt: TGTGCCAGCAGCGTAGGGTCCTATGGCTACACCTTC; j_gene: TRBJ1-2; d_gene: .; abundance: .; v_gene: TRBV9
CDR3aa: CASSPQGTGGDEQYF; CDR3nt: TGTGCCAGCTCACCACAAGGGACAGGGGGCGACGAGCAGTACTTC; j_gene: TRBJ2-7; d_gene: TRBD1; abundance: .; v_gene: TRBV18
CDR3aa: CASSPRTGLAKNIQYF; CDR3nt: TGCGCCAGCAGCCCAAGGACAGGGTTAGCCAAAAACATTCAGTACTTC; j_gene: TRBJ2-4; d_gene: TRBD1; abundance: .; v_gene: TRBV5-1